The subject of this entry is one T cell receptor (beta chain). Mismatch with germline at one junction end may stem from a read error. Within the sample, other DNA sequences also encode this same CDR3. This CDR3 has 15 residues. Germline V CDR1 and CDR2: SGHRS, YFSETQ. Time point noted: after dendritic cell vaccination, including at tumor progression/relapse. None of the glioblastoma patients had an isocitrate dehydrogenase mutation. PBMC sampling occurred before vaccination, two weeks after the third dose, and at progression. Input was around 1.9 ug genomic DNA, or all available if less. Method: immunoSEQ multiplex PCR; TCRdb's copy keeps in-frame clones and lacks some. Among 110,000 or so clones, roughly 90% were seen once, and the ten largest hold approximately 2.7%. The data are from a study of glioma-infiltrating T cells after dendritic cell vaccination.

Specimen: blood, collected after dendritic cell vaccination. The sequence derives from a human donor with glioblastoma. The chain has TRBV5-1 and TRBJ1-1; TRBD1 agrees at 8 bases. CDR3 residues: CASSLGQGRNTEAFF. The CDR3 DNA reads as TGCGCCAGCAGCTTAGGACAGGGAAGAAACACTGAGGCTTTCTTT.